Presented here are 22 T cell receptor beta chains from one specimen sequenced in a study of cytomegalovirus exposure and HLA in healthy donors. Primers included in the PCR were 60 Vbeta and 13 Jbeta primers. Generated by immunoSEQ multiplex PCR, the TCRdb table keeps only in-frame clones and is missing some. The repertoire consists of approximately 180,000 clones, with 87% occurring once and the leading ten covering more than 0.2%. The sequencing sample was made of PBMCs. These receptors originate from a girl less than two years old in good health and CMV-seronegative.

The chain is built from TRBV25-1 and TRBJ2-5; possibly TRBD1 for D (6 bases). The ends were cut back, 3 bases at V and 2 bases at J, with 10 bases in the middle. Germline CDR1 reads MGHDK; CDR2 reads SYGVNS. The CDR3 sequence is 14 residues long. The CDR3 region has the DNA TGTGCCAGCAGTGAGCGCGGACAGCAAGAGACCCAGTACTTC. Translated, it gives CASSERGQQETQYF. The full variable domain, its missing parts supplied by reference TRBV25-1 and TRBJ2-5, is EADIYQTPRYLVIGTGKKITLECSQTMGHDKMYWYQQDPGMELHLIHYSYGVNSTEKGDLSSESTVSRIRTEHFPLTLESARPSHTSQYLCASSERGQQETQYFGPGTRLLVL.

CDR3 bases: TGTGCCAGCAGCTTACAAGATCCGGGACTAGCGGGAGGGGCCAACGTCCTGACTTTC. Protein product: CASSLQDPGLAGGANVLTF. The rearrangement uses TRBV11-2 and TRBJ2-6; 13 positions agree with TRBD2. The J segment lost 4 bases and the V segment lost 2 bases, leaving 8 bases of the junction unmatched. Germline values: CDR1 SGHAT, CDR2 FQNNGV. The CDR3 is made up of 19 amino acids.

The chain links TRBV30 to TRBJ1-6; 7 bases align to TRBD1. CDR1 is GTSNPN and CDR2 is SVGIG in the germline V gene (reference sequence). CDR3 length: 17 residues. Trimming cost V 2 bases and J 6 bases; bases outside gene matches: 13. The CDR3 DNA sequence: TGTGCCTGGAGTTCGGCAGGGGGACAATGGTTTAATTCACCCCTCCACTTT. Its translation: CAWSSAGGQWFNSPLHF.

V usage is TRBV6-5 and J usage is TRBJ2-7; 8 bases are a match to TRBD2. The CDR3 runs to 15 residues. The J segment lost 2 bases and the V segment lost 2 bases, leaving 5 bases of the junction unmatched. Germline-derived CDR1 and CDR2 are MNHEY and SVGAGI. CDR3: CASSYRVAGTYEQYF. CDR3 coding DNA: TGTGCCAGCAGTTACAGGGTAGCGGGGACCTACGAGCAGTACTTC.

The rearrangement links TRBV5-5 to TRBJ1-1; possibly TRBD1 for D (5 bases). Trimming removed 4 bases at V and 4 bases at J, with 11 bases between. In germline, CDR1 is SGHKS, CDR2 YYEKEE (reference sequence). The CDR3 is 13 residues long. The CDR3 DNA reads as TGTGCCAGCAGCACTACCAGGGTCACTGAAGCTTTCTTT. It encodes CASSTTRVTEAFF.

The CDR3 protein is CASSPVGYTPRIDSPLHF. In DNA, the CDR3 is TGTGCCAGCAGCCCCGTCGGGTATACGCCCCGCATTGATTCACCCCTCCACTTT. The chain has TRBV11-2 and TRBJ1-6; no reliable D call. The ends were cut back, 5 bases at V and 8 bases at J, with 25 bases in the middle. Per the germline V gene, CDR1 is SGHAT and CDR2 is FQNNGV. The CDR3 runs to 18 residues.

The chain links TRBV14 to TRBJ2-2, with D uncertain. CDR3 length equals 14 residues. Germline loops: CDR1 SGHDN, CDR2 FVKESK. V dropped 0 bases and J dropped 7 bases, with 9 bases sitting between them. CDR3 DNA sequence: TGTGCCAGCAGCCAAGATCCAGGCAGCGGGGAGCTGTTTTTT. Its protein product is CASSQDPGSGELFF.

The rearrangement links TRBV7-8 to TRBJ2-1, with TRBD2 identical over 13 bases. J was trimmed by 5 bases and V by 5 bases; bases with no gene match: 3. The CDR3 loop spans 15 amino acids. Germline V gene data show CDR1 as SGHVS and CDR2 as FQNEAQ. As DNA, the CDR3 is TGTGCCAGCAGCCGGGGACTAGCGGGAAACAATGAGCAGTTCTTC. Translation gives CASSRGLAGNNEQFF.

The chain uses TRBV6-6 and TRBJ2-7, with 9 bases lining up with TRBD1. V shed 2 bases, J shed 7 bases, and the junction held 3 bases outside the gene matches. Germline V gives CDR1 MNHNY, CDR2 SVGAGI (reference sequence). The CDR3 has 13 residues. For the CDR3, the DNA is TGTGCCAGCAGTTACCGCGGGACAGGGGAGCAGTACTTC. Its translation: CASSYRGTGEQYF.

The chain couples TRBV5-6 to TRBJ2-5; unclear D gene. The CDR3 spans 11 residues. The germline gives CDR1 SGHDT, CDR2 YYEEEE. Trimming took 2 bases from V and 7 from J, leaving 6 bases between them. The CDR3 nucleotides read TGTGCCAGCAGCTTCCTCGGGACCCAGTACTTC. Its protein product is CASSFLGTQYF.

This sequence joins TRBV5-1 and TRBJ2-2; TRBD1 matches at 7 bases. V dropped 0 bases and J dropped 5; count of bases not matched to a gene: 7. Germline loops: CDR1 SGHRS, CDR2 YFSETQ. The CDR3 runs 16 residues. The CDR3 sequence is CASSLVSGGRTGELFF. CDR3 nucleotides: TGCGCCAGCAGCTTGGTGTCAGGGGGTCGGACCGGGGAGCTGTTTTTT.

V is TRBV19 and J is TRBJ2-7, with TRBD2 identical over 10 bases. The CDR3 is 14 amino acids. With 6 bases clipped from V and 6 bases from J, the junction kept 8 bases outside the gene matches. Germline V gives CDR1 LNHDA, CDR2 SQIVND (reference sequence). CDR3 in amino acids: CASRPGLANTEQYF. CDR3 nucleotide sequence: TGTGCCAGTAGACCGGGACTAGCGAACACCGAGCAGTACTTC. Using reference TRBV19 and TRBJ2-7 for the parts outside the CDR3, the full variable domain is DGGITQSPKYLFRKEGQNVTLSCEQNLNHDAMYWYRQDPGQGLRLIYYSQIVNDFQKGDIAEGYSVSREKKESFPLTVTSAQKNPTAFYLCASRPGLANTEQYFGPGTRLTVT.

The J gene is TRBJ2-3, the V gene TRBV15, with D perhaps TRBD2 (7 bases). Per the germline V gene, CDR1 is LNHNV and CDR2 is YYDKDF (reference sequence). V was cut by 0 bases and J by 4 bases, with 20 bases left in between. The CDR3 contains 18 residues. CDR3 sequence: CATSRDPPGASGSDTQYF. As DNA, the CDR3 is TGTGCCACCAGCAGAGATCCCCCGGGGGCTAGCGGATCAGATACGCAGTATTTT.

The J gene is TRBJ2-2, the V gene TRBV19, with 8 bases that match TRBD1. The CDR3 runs to 12 residues. The J segment lost 7 bases and the V segment lost 9 bases, leaving 4 bases of the junction unmatched. Germline assignment: CDR1 LNHDA and CDR2 SQIVND (reference sequence). The CDR3 protein is CASRGRDGELFF. The CDR3 DNA reads as TGTGCCAGCAGGGGGCGCGACGGGGAGCTGTTTTTT. Full variable domain (missing parts from reference TRBV19 and TRBJ2-2): DGGITQSPKYLFRKEGQNVTLSCEQNLNHDAMYWYRQDPGQGLRLIYYSQIVNDFQKGDIAEGYSVSREKKESFPLTVTSAQKNPTAFYLCASRGRDGELFFGEGSRLTVL.

CDR3 protein: CASSSGLAGSYEQYF. The CDR3 DNA is TGCGCCAGCAGTTCAGGACTAGCGGGCTCCTACGAGCAGTACTTC. The chain links TRBV10-2 to TRBJ2-7; 11 bases line up with TRBD2. The CDR3 contains 15 residues. The junction had 3 bases not matched to a gene; V was cut back by 5 bases and J by 0 bases. Germline V gene data show CDR1 as WSHSY and CDR2 as SAAADI.

The CDR3 DNA follows: TGTGCCAGCAGGCCACTAGCCGGGGGAAACAATGAGCAGTTCTTC. Translated: CASRPLAGGNNEQFF. The genes are TRBV9 and TRBJ2-1; TRBD2 might be the D (6 bases). The CDR3 extends over 15 amino acids. Germline V gene sequence: CDR1 SGDLS, CDR2 YYNGEE. V gave up 5 bases and J gave up 5 bases, with 17 bases separating them.

The chain joins TRBV6-6 to TRBJ1-5; no firm D call. Germline values: CDR1 MNHNY, CDR2 SVGAGI (reference sequence). The V end lost 6 bases, the J end lost 0 bases, and 9 bases lay between the germline ends. CDR3 size: 14 residues. This CDR3 is CASSETLSNQPQHF. CDR3 in DNA: TGTGCCAGCAGCGAGACACTTAGCAATCAGCCCCAGCATTTT.

V usage is TRBV5-1 and J usage is TRBJ2-1, with a weak D call TRBD2 (7 bases). Germline loops: CDR1 SGHRS, CDR2 YFSETQ. CDR3 size: 17 residues. The V end lost 0 bases, the J end lost 5 bases, and 18 bases lay between the germline ends. CDR3 amino acids: CASSLEPGAGANNEQFF. CDR3 in DNA: TGCGCCAGCAGCTTGGAGCCTGGCGCGGGGGCGAACAATGAGCAGTTCTTC. The whole variable domain, filled in from reference TRBV5-1 and TRBJ2-1, reads KAGVTQTPRYLIKTRGQQVTLSCSPISGHRSVSWYQQTPGQGLQFLFEYFSETQRNKGNFPGRFSGRQFSNSRSEMNVSTLELGDSALYLCASSLEPGAGANNEQFFGPGTRLTVL.

V usage is TRBV5-1 and J usage is TRBJ2-5, with 10 bases matching TRBD1. This CDR3 contains 14 residues. The germline CDR1 and CDR2 sequences are SGHRS and YFSETQ. The V and J ends lost 3 bases and 7 bases, in that order; junction bases with no gene match: 6. The CDR3 nucleotides are TGCGCCAGCAGCTCTGGACAGGGGGAGGGGACCCAGTACTTC. Translation gives CASSSGQGEGTQYF.

This clone has a single count. The chain is built from TRBV7-2 and TRBJ2-7; 8 positions agree with TRBD2. The CDR3 spans 18 residues. V shed 2 bases and J 0 bases; nucleotides not matched to a gene: 12. The V gene's germline CDR1 is SGHTA and CDR2 FQGNSA. CDR3 in amino acids: CASSLRRGRRGDSYEQYF. In DNA form, the CDR3 reads TGTGCCAGCAGCTTACGGAGGGGCCGGCGGGGGGACTCCTACGAGCAGTACTTC.

The J gene is TRBJ2-2, the V gene TRBV4-2; D gene ambiguous. The CDR3 covers 13 residues. Germline values: CDR1 LGHNA, CDR2 YNFKEQ. V was cut by 0 bases and J by 5 bases, with 4 bases left in between. The CDR3 nucleotides are TGTGCCAGCAGCCAAGAGAGGACCGGGGAGCTGTTTTTT. Translated, it gives CASSQERTGELFF.

This clone was recorded once. The V and J genes are TRBV25-1 and TRBJ2-7; D is possibly TRBD2 (5 bases). Looked up from germline, CDR1 is MGHDK and CDR2 is SYGVNS. The V end lost 6 bases, the J end lost 8 bases, and 14 bases lay between the germline ends. This CDR3 has 12 residues. The CDR3 reads CASRADPAKQYF. The CDR3, as DNA: TGTGCCAGCAGAGCGGATCCAGCAAAGCAGTACTTC.